The 29 T cell receptor beta chains below all came from one sample that was sequenced in a study of CD8+CD57+ T cells in acquired aplastic anemia. Patients who underwent sequencing had shown CD8+CD57+ cell expansion by flow cytometry. Genomic DNA, serving as template, underwent TCR beta VDJ and CDR3 profiling. TCRdb reprocessed the reads via MiXCR and lists one record per CDR3 protein. Here the sample spans about 220,000 distinct CDR3 sequences, 47% being singletons. The sequencing input was sorted CD4+, CD8+, or CD8+CD57+ T cells (not recorded which) from PBMCs. Receptor source: a human donor with aplastic anemia.

V gene TRBV29-1 combines with J gene TRBJ1-1; D possibly corresponds to TRBD1 (5 bases). This CDR3 spans 14 amino acids. Germline V gene data show CDR1 as SQVTM and CDR2 as ANQGSEA. V was trimmed by 7 bases and J by 4 bases, leaving 19 bases between them. The CDR3 sequence: CSGEKGARGTEAFF. Written as DNA, the CDR3 is TGCAGCGGGGAAAAAGGGGCGAGGGGCACTGAAGCTTTCTTT.

V is TRBV2 and J is TRBJ1-4, with D hard to call. The V and J ends lost 5 bases and 8 bases respectively, with 15 bases between them. The CDR3 has 14 residues. Germline CDR1 and CDR2: SNHLY and FYNNEI. This CDR3 is CASSREGLREKLFF. DNA for the CDR3: TGTGCCAGCAGTAGGGAGGGTTTACGAGAAAAACTGTTTTTT.

In the case of this clonotype: A much larger clone lies a single base off, so this may be a read error. The chain carries TRBV4-3 and TRBJ2-3, with D perhaps being TRBD1 or TRBD2 (6 bases each). The CDR3 has 16 residues. Germline V gene lookup returns CDR1 LGHNA and CDR2 YSLEER. The CDR3 sequence is CASSQRSGATTDTQCF. The CDR3 DNA follows: TGCGCCAGCAGCCAACGGTCGGGGGCGACCACAGATACGCAGTGTTTT.

This clonotype was counted ten times or more. The chain has TRBV20-1 and TRBJ2-1; D is ambiguous. Germline V gene lookup returns CDR1 DFQATT and CDR2 SNEGSKA (reference sequence). The CDR3 is 12 residues long. Trimming removed 3 bases at V and 9 bases at J, with 12 bases between. This CDR3 reads CSARTNIGEQFF. The DNA of the CDR3 is TGCAGTGCTAGGACAAACATCGGTGAGCAGTTCTTC.

This clonotype was observed at least ten times. The V and J genes are TRBV28 and TRBJ2-7; 9 bases line up with TRBD1. This CDR3 region has 12 residues. Germline trimming cut 9 bases from V and 5 bases from J; bases unmatched to any gene: 5. Per the germline V gene, CDR1 is MDHEN and CDR2 is SYDVKM. The CDR3 DNA reads TGTGCCAGTTGTGACAGGGGGGACGAGCAGTACTTC. Translation gives CASCDRGDEQYF.

In its sample, this clonotype was seen once. Relative to the germline gene, one junction end is altered; a read error may explain this. The chain employs TRBV6-5 and TRBJ2-6; perhaps TRBD1 as D (5 bases). The CDR3 length is 15 residues. In germline, CDR1 is MNHEY, CDR2 SVGAGI. The CDR3 DNA sequence: TGTGCCAGCAGTTACGGGGTCTCTGGGGCCAACGCCCTGACTTTC. This translates into CASSYGVSGANALTF.

This clonotype showed up many times. CDR3 protein: CASLSGNTEAFF. CDR3 DNA: TGTGCTAGTCTCTCGGGAAACACTGAAGCTTTCTTT. The gene calls are TRBV12-5 and TRBJ1-1, with D unclear. Germline V gene lookup returns CDR1 LGHNT and CDR2 FRNRAP. Deletions cut 8 bases from V and 2 bases from J, with 9 bases between. CDR3 size: 12 residues.

V gene TRBV19 combines with J gene TRBJ2-7, with 10 bases fitting TRBD1. The CDR3 has 14 residues. CDR1 LNHDA and CDR2 SQIVND come from the germline V gene (reference sequence). With 7 bases clipped from V and 5 bases from J, the junction kept 8 bases outside the gene matches. The CDR3 DNA sequence: TGTGCCAGTAACCCTGGACAGGGGGTCGACGAGCAGTACTTC. It yields the protein CASNPGQGVDEQYF.

Ten or more counts support this clonotype. This chain connects TRBV9 to TRBJ1-4, with D possibly matching TRBD1 (5 bases). Per germline, CDR1 SGDLS and CDR2 YYNGEE. This CDR3 has 14 amino acids. The germline V and J ends were trimmed by 4 bases and 7 bases, with 14 bases remaining between them. CDR3 residues: CASSTRAIGEKLFF. CDR3 in DNA: TGTGCCAGCAGCACCAGGGCGATCGGTGAAAAACTGTTTTTT.

This clonotype was observed many times. The chain joins TRBV12-3 or TRBV12-4 to TRBJ2-5, with a weak D call TRBD2 (6 bases). The CDR3 extends over 12 amino acids. V was shortened by 5 bases and J by 5 bases, with 9 bases between the two germline ends. CDR3 residues: CASSSGLETQYF. CDR3 nucleotide sequence: TGTGCCAGCAGTAGCGGGTTGGAGACCCAGTACTTC.

This clonotype was counted ten times or more. J is TRBJ1-1 and V is TRBV6-4, with 10 bases identical to TRBD1. The J segment lost 4 bases and the V segment lost 0 bases, leaving 2 bases of the junction unmatched. This CDR3 has 15 amino acids. Germline CDR1 MRHNA, CDR2 SNTAGT. In nucleotides, the CDR3 is TGTGCCAGCAGTGACTCGACAGGGGGCGGCACTGAAGCTTTCTTT. Amino acid sequence: CASSDSTGGGTEAFF.

This clonotype was picked up many times. The rearrangement uses TRBV6-1 and TRBJ1-1; TRBD1 matches at 7 bases. With V trimmed by 6 bases and J by 0 bases, 13 bases remained unmatched. The germline gives CDR1 MNHNS, CDR2 SASEGT. There are 17 residues in the CDR3. In DNA form, the CDR3 reads TGTGCCAGCAGCTCTCTTCTTACAGGGGACATGAACACTGAAGCTTTCTTT. Translation gives CASSSLLTGDMNTEAFF.

Note on this clonotype: One end of the junction is discordant with germline, which a read error may explain. The J gene is TRBJ2-5, the V gene TRBV7-8, with 10 bases lining up with TRBD2. In germline, CDR1 is SGHVS, CDR2 FQNEAQ. The CDR3 is 15 amino acids. The CDR3 bases are TGTGCCAGCAGCTTAGACAGCGGGGGGGGGGAGACTCAGTACTTC. Protein sequence: CASSLDSGGGETQYF. Full variable domain (outside the CDR3, taken from reference TRBV7-8 and TRBJ2-5): GAGVSQSPRYKVAKRGQDVALRCDPISGHVSLFWYQQALGQGPEFLTYFQNEAQLDKSGLPSDRFFAERPEGSVSTLKIQRTQQEDSAVYLCASSLDSGGGETQYFGPGTRLLVL.

The rearrangement links TRBV6-2 or TRBV6-3 to TRBJ2-1, with 9 bases that match TRBD2. The CDR3 spans 16 residues. Germline CDR1 is MNHEY and CDR2 is SVGEGT. Trimming cost V 0 bases and J 6 bases; bases outside gene matches: 6. CDR3 DNA sequence: TGTGCCAGCAGTTACTCGAATAGCGGGAGTTTCAATGAGCAGTTCTTC. It encodes CASSYSNSGSFNEQFF.

This clonotype was found a few times. The chain carries TRBV9 and TRBJ1-2; D unresolved. The V gene's germline CDR1 is SGDLS and CDR2 YYNGEE. The CDR3 consists of 14 residues. V was pared by 0 bases and J by 6 bases, with 12 bases between. The CDR3 is CASSVAGGRHGYTF. The CDR3 nucleotides are TGTGCCAGCAGCGTAGCCGGTGGAAGGCATGGCTACACCTTC.

The rearrangement links TRBV15 to TRBJ2-7; 11 bases map to TRBD1. From germline, CDR1 is LNHNV and CDR2 YYDKDF (reference sequence). V lost 3 bases and J lost 5; bases outside the gene matches: 6. The CDR3 is 15 residues long. The CDR3 region is CATSREGQGVDEQYF. The CDR3 DNA reads as TGTGCCACCAGCAGGGAGGGACAGGGGGTCGACGAGCAGTACTTC.

V is TRBV7-3 and J is TRBJ2-5; 11 nucleotides align to TRBD2. Germline V gene sequence: CDR1 SGHTA, CDR2 FQGTGA. Unmatched junction bases numbered 4, after V lost 1 base and J lost 6 bases. The CDR3 has 15 residues. Here the CDR3 DNA reads TGTGCCAGCAGCTTAAGTACTAGCGGGAGACAGACCCAGTACTTC. Its translation is CASSLSTSGRQTQYF.

This rearrangement joins TRBV7-3 to TRBJ1-1; D unclear. The CDR3 has 10 residues. The germline V gene has CDR1 SGHTA and CDR2 FQGTGA. CDR3 sequence reads: CALSVTEAFF. Written as DNA, the CDR3 is TGTGCTCTATCAGTCACTGAAGCTTTCTTT.

Concerning this clonotype itself: A much larger clone lies a single base off, so this may be a read error. The chain has TRBV5-6 and TRBJ2-1; 9 bases match TRBD2. CDR1 SGHDT and CDR2 YYEEEE come from the germline V gene. The CDR3 runs to 17 residues. Trimming at V came to 2 bases and at J to 5 bases, leaving 11 bases not matched to a gene. The CDR3 spells CASSLLVPSGINNEQFF. The CDR3, as DNA: TGTGCCAGCAGCTTATTGGTACCTAGCGGGATCAACAATGAGCAGTTCTTC.

Points on this clonotype: Since a much larger clone is just one base distant, this may be a read error. V and J are TRBV5-1 and TRBJ1-2; TRBD1 aligns across 8 bases. The germline V gene encodes CDR1 SGHRS and CDR2 YFSETQ. With 4 bases clipped from V and 12 bases from J, the junction kept 14 bases outside the gene matches. The CDR3 length is 14 residues. The CDR3 loop reads CASSLVQGASGHTF. Written as DNA, the CDR3 is TGCGCCAGCAGCCTCGTCCAGGGGGCATCGGGCCACACCTTC.

The genes are TRBV6-4 and TRBJ1-3; no firm D call. V was pared by 3 bases and J by 4 bases, with 22 bases between. The germline CDR1 and CDR2 sequences are MRHNA and SNTAGT. This CDR3 is built from 18 residues. The CDR3 here is CASSDPVSPRTPGNTIYF. CDR3 nucleotide sequence: TGTGCCAGCAGTGATCCGGTTAGTCCCCGAACTCCCGGAAACACCATATATTTT.

This clonotype was recorded at least ten times. The chain carries TRBV13 and TRBJ1-4; 8 bases are a match to TRBD1. Germline-derived CDR1 and CDR2 are PRHDT and FYEKMQ (reference sequence). V lost 5 bases, J lost 4 bases, and 6 bases stayed unmatched. The CDR3 is 15 amino acids. CDR3: CASSDKTGVNEKLFF. CDR3 in DNA: TGTGCCAGCAGCGACAAGACAGGGGTTAATGAAAAACTGTTTTTT.

The V gene is TRBV7-9, the J gene TRBJ2-7, with 9 bases lining up with TRBD1. Trimming cost V 5 bases and J 2 bases; bases outside gene matches: 10. Looked up from germline, CDR1 is SEHNR and CDR2 is FQNEAQ (reference sequence). The CDR3 has 16 residues. CDR3 sequence (DNA): TGTGCCAGCAGCGTTACAGGGGGCAATGAGGCCTACGAGCAGTACTTC. Residues: CASSVTGGNEAYEQYF.

The chain has TRBV9 and TRBJ2-5, with 7 bases that match TRBD1. Per the germline V gene, CDR1 is SGDLS and CDR2 is YYNGEE. The CDR3 spans 14 residues. Unmatched junction bases numbered 3, after V lost 4 bases and J lost 0 bases. Here the CDR3 reads CASSQGTDQETQYF. DNA for the CDR3: TGTGCCAGCAGCCAGGGGACAGACCAAGAGACCCAGTACTTC.

This clonotype was detected many times. The rearrangement uses TRBV4-1 and TRBJ2-1; D gene unclear. The germline V and J ends were trimmed by 0 bases and 0 bases, with 6 bases remaining between them. This CDR3 is 15 amino acids long. Germline CDR1 is MGHRA and CDR2 is YSYEKL. In DNA form, the CDR3 reads TGCGCCAGCAGCCAAGAGGCTCTCTCCTACAATGAGCAGTTCTTC. It is translated as CASSQEALSYNEQFF.

This clonotype was seen at least ten times. The V and J genes are TRBV10-2 and TRBJ1-1; no definite D call. Germline V gives CDR1 WSHSY, CDR2 SAAADI. This CDR3 has 15 residues. V shed 2 bases and J shed 4 bases, with 14 bases lying between them. The CDR3 bases are TGCGCCAGCAGTGAGATAACCTTGGGTAGCACTGAAGCTTTCTTT. This encodes CASSEITLGSTEAFF.

V is TRBV20-1 and J is TRBJ2-1, with 8 bases fitting TRBD2. The germline gives CDR1 DFQATT, CDR2 SNEGSKA (reference sequence). The CDR3 is 16 amino acids. With V trimmed by 5 bases and J by 4 bases, 13 bases remained unmatched. CDR3 sequence: CSAPPPGTRPYNEQFF. Written as DNA, the CDR3 is TGCAGTGCTCCCCCCCCTGGGACTAGGCCGTACAATGAGCAGTTCTTC.

The V call is TRBV29-1, the J call TRBJ2-3, with D perhaps TRBD2 (6 bases). This CDR3 is 15 amino acids long. Germline lookup yields CDR1 SQVTM and CDR2 ANQGSEA. Trimming removed 2 bases at V and 2 bases at J, with 14 bases between. The chain's CDR3 is CSVEYSGTVTDTQYF. CDR3 in DNA: TGCAGCGTTGAATATAGCGGTACAGTCACAGATACGCAGTATTTT.

This clonotype was seen repeatedly, ten times or more. The chain carries TRBV12-3 or TRBV12-4 and TRBJ2-6; D ambiguous. The length of the CDR3 is 15 residues. Trimming pared 3 bases from V and 0 bases from J, leaving 6 bases between. CDR3 region: CASSFFPSGANVLTF. The CDR3 DNA reads as TGTGCCAGCAGTTTCTTCCCCTCTGGGGCCAACGTCCTGACTTTC.